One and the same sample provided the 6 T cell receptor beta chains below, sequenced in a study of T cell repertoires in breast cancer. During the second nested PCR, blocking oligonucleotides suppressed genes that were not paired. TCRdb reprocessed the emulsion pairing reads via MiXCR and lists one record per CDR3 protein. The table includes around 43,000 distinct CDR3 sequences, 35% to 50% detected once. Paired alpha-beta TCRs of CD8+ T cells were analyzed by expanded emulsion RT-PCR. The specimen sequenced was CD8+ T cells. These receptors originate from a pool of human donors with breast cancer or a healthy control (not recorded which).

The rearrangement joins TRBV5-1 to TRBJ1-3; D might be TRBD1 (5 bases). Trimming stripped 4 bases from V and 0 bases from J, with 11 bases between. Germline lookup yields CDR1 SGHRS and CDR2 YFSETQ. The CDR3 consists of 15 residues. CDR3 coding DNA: TGCGCCAGCAGCCCCCGTCAGGGCTCTGGAAACACCATATATTTT. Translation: CASSPRQGSGNTIYF.

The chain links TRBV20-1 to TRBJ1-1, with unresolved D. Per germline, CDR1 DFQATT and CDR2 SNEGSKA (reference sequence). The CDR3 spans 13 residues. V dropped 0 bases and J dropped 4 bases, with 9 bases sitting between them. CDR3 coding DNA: TGCAGTGCTAGAGATTTCGGGTCCACTGAAGCTTTCTTT. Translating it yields CSARDFGSTEAFF.

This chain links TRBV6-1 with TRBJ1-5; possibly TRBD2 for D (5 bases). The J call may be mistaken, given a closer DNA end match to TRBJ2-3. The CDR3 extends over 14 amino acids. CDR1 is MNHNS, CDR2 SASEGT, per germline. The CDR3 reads CATSPGRGNQPQYF. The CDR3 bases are TGTGCCACCTCACCGGGAAGAGGGAACCAGCCCCAGTATTTT.

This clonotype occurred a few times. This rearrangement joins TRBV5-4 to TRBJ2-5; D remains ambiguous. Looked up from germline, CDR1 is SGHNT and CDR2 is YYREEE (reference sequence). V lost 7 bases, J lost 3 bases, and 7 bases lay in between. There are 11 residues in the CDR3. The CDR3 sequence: CASGWKETQYF. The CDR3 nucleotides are TGTGCCAGCGGTTGGAAAGAGACCCAGTACTTC. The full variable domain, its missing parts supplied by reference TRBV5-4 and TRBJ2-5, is ETGVTQSPTHLIKTRGQQVTLRCSSQSGHNTVSWYQQALGQGPQFIFQYYREEENGRGNFPPRFSGLQFPNYSSELNVNALELDDSALYLCASGWKETQYFGPGTRLLVL.

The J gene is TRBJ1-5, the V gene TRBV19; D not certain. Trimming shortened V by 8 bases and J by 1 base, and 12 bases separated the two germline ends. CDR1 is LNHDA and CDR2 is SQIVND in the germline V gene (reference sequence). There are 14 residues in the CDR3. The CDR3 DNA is TGTGCCAGTGGTTTTACGGCCAGCAATCAGCCCCAGCATTTT. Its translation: CASGFTASNQPQHF. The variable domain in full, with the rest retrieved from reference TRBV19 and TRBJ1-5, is DGGITQSPKYLFRKEGQNVTLSCEQNLNHDAMYWYRQDPGQGLRLIYYSQIVNDFQKGDIAEGYSVSREKKESFPLTVTSAQKNPTAFYLCASGFTASNQPQHFGDGTRLSIL.

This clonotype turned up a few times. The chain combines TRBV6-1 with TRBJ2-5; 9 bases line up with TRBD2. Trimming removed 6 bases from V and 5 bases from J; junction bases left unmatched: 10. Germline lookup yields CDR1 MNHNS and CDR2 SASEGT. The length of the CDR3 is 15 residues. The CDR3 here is CASRGSGGLGETQYF. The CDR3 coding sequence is TGTGCCAGCAGGGGTAGCGGGGGCCTGGGGGAGACCCAGTACTTC.